This T cell receptor beta chain stems from a study of T cell changes during pregnancy in multiple sclerosis (dated by TCRdb to between 2018 and 2020). Study-wide context: Changes in the T cell repertoire over the course of pregnancy were examined in this study in women with multiple sclerosis.

The CDR3 starts with the cysteine, ends with the phenylalanine, and has 13 residues. Just CDR3 DNA is preserved here, 39 bases in frame from base 1. V drops 5 bases and J drops 6 bases, leaving 13 bases in between. Sequences SGHAT (CDR1) and FQNNGV (CDR2) are obtained from the germline V gene. The library was prepared using the immunoSEQ multiplex PCR assay. Not all clones reach the TCRdb copy of this immuneACCESS table, which keeps in-frame sequences only. Checked studies attribute under half of the gap to unresolved V genes and leave the rest unexplained. The sample data list tens of thousands of clones, and 92% of these were observed just once. The top ten clones comprise 10% to 15% of the sample. Remarks on this clone: No antigen is known for it. Within one base of it there is no much larger clone, and no base qualities were kept.

Sequenced here: CD8+ T cells from peripheral blood mononuclear cells, sampled in the first trimester of pregnancy. The clonotype originates from a female donor with multiple sclerosis, enrolled in a pregnancy study. This receptor chain uses TRBV11-2 and TRBJ1-1; a tentative D match to TRBD1 spans 5 bases. The sequenced DNA: TGTGCCAGCAGCCCAGGGCGGGGGTCTGAAGCTTTCTTT. Translated, it gives CASSPGRGSEAFF.